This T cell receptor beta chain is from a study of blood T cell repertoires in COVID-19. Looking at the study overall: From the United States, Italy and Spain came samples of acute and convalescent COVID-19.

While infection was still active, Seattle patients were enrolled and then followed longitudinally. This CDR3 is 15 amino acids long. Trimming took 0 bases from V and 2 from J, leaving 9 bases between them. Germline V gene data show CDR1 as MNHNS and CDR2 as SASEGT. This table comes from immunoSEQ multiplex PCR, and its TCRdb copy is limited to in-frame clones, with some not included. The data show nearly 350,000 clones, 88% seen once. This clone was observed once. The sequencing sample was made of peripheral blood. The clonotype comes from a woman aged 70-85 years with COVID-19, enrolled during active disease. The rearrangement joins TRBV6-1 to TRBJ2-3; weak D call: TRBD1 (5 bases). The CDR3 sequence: CASSEAAGPTDTQYF. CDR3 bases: TGTGCCAGCAGTGAAGCCGCAGGGCCCACAGATACGCAGTATTTT.